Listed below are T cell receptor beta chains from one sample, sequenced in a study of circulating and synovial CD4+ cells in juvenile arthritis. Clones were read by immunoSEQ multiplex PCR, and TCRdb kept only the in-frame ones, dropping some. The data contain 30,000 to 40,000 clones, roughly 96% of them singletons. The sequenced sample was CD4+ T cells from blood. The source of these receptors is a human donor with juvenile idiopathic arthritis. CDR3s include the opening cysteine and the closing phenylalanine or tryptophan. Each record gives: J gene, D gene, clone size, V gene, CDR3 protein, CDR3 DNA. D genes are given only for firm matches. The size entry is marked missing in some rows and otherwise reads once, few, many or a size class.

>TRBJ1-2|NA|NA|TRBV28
CASSFSRVSRGYTF
TGTGCCAGCAGTTTCTCCAGGGTGAGCCGTGGCTACACCTTC
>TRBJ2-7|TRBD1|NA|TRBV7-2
CASSLGTGTYEQYF
TGTGCCAGCAGCTTAGGGACAGGAACCTACGAGCAGTACTTC
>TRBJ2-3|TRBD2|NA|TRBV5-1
CASSPGGGTDTQYF
TGCGCCAGCTCCCCCGGGGGGGGGACAGATACGCAGTATTTT
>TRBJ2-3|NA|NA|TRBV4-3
CASSRGTLTGGSTDTQYF
TGCGCCAGCAGCCGGGGGACCTTAACTGGGGGCAGCACAGATACGCAGTATTTT
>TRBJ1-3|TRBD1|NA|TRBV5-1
CASSFAGTGAGNTIYF
TGCGCCAGCAGCTTTGCCGGGACAGGGGCTGGAAACACCATATATTTT
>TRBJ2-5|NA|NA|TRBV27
CASSKQGRETQYF
TGTGCCAGCAGTAAACAGGGGAGGGAGACCCAGTACTTC
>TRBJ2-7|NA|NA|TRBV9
CASSPLTPSYEQYF
TGTGCCAGCAGCCCTCTGACTCCCAGCTACGAGCAGTACTTC
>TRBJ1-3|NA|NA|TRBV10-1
CASSESGRGGNTIYF
TGCGCCAGCAGTGAGTCCGGCAGGGGTGGAAACACCATATATTTT
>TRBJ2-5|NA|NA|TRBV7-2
CASSLQVRQETQYF
TGTGCCAGCAGCTTACAAGTTCGGCAAGAGACCCAGTACTTC
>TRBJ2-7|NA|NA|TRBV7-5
CARSANGKTYEQYF
TGTGCCAGAAGCGCGAACGGGAAAACCTACGAGCAGTACTTC
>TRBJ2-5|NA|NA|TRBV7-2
CASRSKGETQYF
TGTGCCAGCAGGTCGAAGGGGGAGACCCAGTACTTC
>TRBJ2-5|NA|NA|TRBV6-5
CASSKQGRLETQYF
TGTGCCAGCAGTAAACAGGGGAGGTTGGAGACCCAGTACTTC
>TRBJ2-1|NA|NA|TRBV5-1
CASSLGSSAYNEQFF
TGCGCCAGCAGCTTGGGCTCGAGTGCCTACAATGAGCAGTTCTTC
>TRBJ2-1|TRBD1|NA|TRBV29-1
CSVEDPQGANEQFF
TGCAGCGTTGAAGATCCACAGGGGGCGAACGAGCAGTTCTTC
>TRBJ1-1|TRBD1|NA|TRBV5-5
CASSSDRGHTEAFF
TGTGCCAGCAGCTCAGACAGGGGTCACACTGAAGCTTTCTTT
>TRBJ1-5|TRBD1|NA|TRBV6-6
CASSSTGGNQPQHF
TGTGCCAGCAGTTCTACAGGGGGCAATCAGCCCCAGCATTTT
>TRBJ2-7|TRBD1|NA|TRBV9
CASSPRGLKEYEQYF
TGTGCCAGCAGCCCCAGGGGGCTAAAGGAATACGAGCAGTACTTC
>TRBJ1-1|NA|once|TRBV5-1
CASSLVSDWSTEAFF
TGCGCCAGCAGCTTGGTATCTGACTGGAGCACTGAAGCTTTCTTT
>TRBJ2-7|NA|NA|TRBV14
CASSQRQAYEQYF
TGTGCCAGCAGCCAAAGACAGGCCTACGAGCAGTACTTC
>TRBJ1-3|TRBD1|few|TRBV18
CASSPPSAGGGNTIYF
TGTGCCAGCTCACCACCGTCCGCAGGGGGAGGAAACACCATATATTTT
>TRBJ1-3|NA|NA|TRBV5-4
CASSPDSSGNTIYF
TGTGCCAGCAGCCCGGACAGCTCCGGAAACACCATATATTTT
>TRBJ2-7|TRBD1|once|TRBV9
CASSVETGGLNNEQYF
TGTGCCAGCAGCGTAGAGACAGGGGGCTTGAACAACGAGCAGTACTTC
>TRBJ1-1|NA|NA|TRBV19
CASSTLNRASAFF
TGTGCCAGTAGTACACTTAACAGGGCATCGGCTTTCTTT
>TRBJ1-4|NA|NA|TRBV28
CASSLGSVRDIVF
TGTGCCAGCAGTTTAGGGTCGGTTCGGGACATCGTTTTT
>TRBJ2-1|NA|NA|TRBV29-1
CSVESLASYNEQFF
TGCAGCGTTGAGTCACTAGCATCCTACAATGAGCAGTTCTTC
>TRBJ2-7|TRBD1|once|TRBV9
CASGPAGTGVMSSYEQYF
TGTGCCAGCGGCCCCGCCGGGACAGGGGTCATGAGCTCCTACGAGCAGTACTTC
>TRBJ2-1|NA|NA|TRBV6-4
CASSRDGGVTSRLF
TGTGCCAGCAGCCGCGACGGAGGGGTGACTAGTCGCCTCTTC
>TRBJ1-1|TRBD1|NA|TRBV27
CASSSPAGGAGTEAFF
TGTGCCAGCAGTTCACCTGCAGGGGGCGCTGGAACTGAAGCTTTCTTT
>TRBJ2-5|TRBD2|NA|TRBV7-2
CASSFPLAGGETQYF
TGTGCCAGCAGCTTCCCACTAGCGGGAGGAGAGACCCAGTACTTC
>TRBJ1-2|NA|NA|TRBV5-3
CARSLGALF
TGTGCCAGAAGCTTGGGGGCACTCTTC
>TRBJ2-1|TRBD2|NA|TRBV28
CASSWGLAGVHNEQFF
TGTGCCAGCAGTTGGGGACTAGCGGGGGTTCACAATGAGCAGTTCTTC
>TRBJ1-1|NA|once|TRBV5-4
CASTMGEGSGREAFF
TGTGCCAGCACCATGGGTGAGGGAAGTGGTCGGGAAGCTTTCTTT
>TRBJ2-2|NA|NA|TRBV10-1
CASTRDKNTGELFF
TGCGCCAGCACCCGGGACAAAAACACCGGGGAGCTGTTTTTT